The following is a T cell receptor (beta chain) sequence with its context. Its target is unknown. This sample stems from a study of beta chain features in type 1 diabetes. Overall study: In all, 107,917,701 sorted cells from all samples were analyzed.

What was sequenced were expressed TCRB transcripts, since all of the isolated RNA had been reverse transcribed. Produced via immunoSEQ multiplex PCR; TCRdb's table is partial and in-frame only. This table holds about 180,000 clones, less than 9.5% found once. V was shortened by 3 bases and J by 5 bases, with 9 bases between the two germline ends. The CDR3 is 12 amino acids. Germline CDR1 SGHRS, CDR2 YFSETQ. The study's findings and limits: In all four CD4+ subsets, TCRB CDR3 length was significantly, moderately reduced in type 1 diabetes. Within the patient group, naive, central memory and Treg TCRB repertoires appeared more similar to each other than within healthy donors.

A heparinised blood draw that averaged roughly 120 mL was obtained once from each donor. The specimen was central memory CD4+ T cells from blood. The sequence derives from a woman aged 40 to 49 with type 1 diabetes. V and J are TRBV5-1 and TRBJ2-7; no firm D call. The CDR3 protein is CASSSGFHEQYF. The CDR3 DNA reads TGCGCCAGCAGCTCGGGTTTCCACGAGCAGTACTTC.